The TCR beta chain under discussion was sequenced for a study of T cells after yellow fever vaccination. Study-level results: Most primary-vaccination clones recurred post-booster (about 96% CD4, around 88% CD8). A weaker secondary response peaked on day 5, the primary on day 15.

This clonotype was detected a few times. The antigen is undetermined. For TCR, cDNA came from 5'RACE template switching, which added a universal primer site and UMIs. Using its own MiXCR run on the 5' RACE reads, TCRdb lists one record per CDR3 protein. The sample includes around 600,000 distinct CDR3 sequences, 9% to 15% of them seen just once. The V and J ends lost 3 bases and 2 bases respectively, with 8 bases between them. The CDR3 is 13 residues long. The germline V gene has CDR1 SQVTM and CDR2 ANQGSEA. The specimen was PBMCs, collected on the day of the yellow fever booster vaccination. V and J are TRBV29-1 and TRBJ1-5; D is undetermined. The clonotype was recovered from a man aged 25 to 45 who received the YFV17D yellow fever vaccine. The CDR3 reads CSVEAGRNQPQHF. In DNA, the CDR3 is TGCAGCGTTGAGGCAGGTCGCAATCAGCCCCAGCATTTT. Full variable domain (rest looked up from reference TRBV29-1 and TRBJ1-5): SAVISQKPSRDICQRGTSLTIQCQVDSQVTMMFWYRQQPGQSLTLIATANQGSEATYESGFVIDKFPISRPNLTFSTLTVSNMSPEDSSIYLCSVEAGRNQPQHFGDGTRLSIL.